A single sample is the source of the 32 T cell receptor beta chains below, sequenced in a study of response to subunit inactivated influenza vaccine. TCRdb fed the RT-PCR reads into MiXCR, producing one record per CDR3 protein. Found here are around 190,000 distinct CDR3 sequences, about 9.3% of them singletons; the top ten hold roughly a tenth. Sequenced material: non-naive T cells sorted from PBMCs, taken on the day of vaccination. Every receptor here comes from a man in his fifties or sixties who received an inactivated influenza vaccine.

In this sample, this clonotype turned up a few times. The chain recombines TRBV30 with TRBJ1-2; D is undetermined. The V end was cut by 3 bases, the J end by 8 bases, with 13 bases between. CDR3 size: 12 residues. In germline, CDR1 is GTSNPN, CDR2 SVGIG (reference sequence). The CDR3: CAWRGREGGYTF. In nucleotides, the CDR3 is TGTGCCTGGAGGGGAAGGGAGGGCGGCTACACCTTC.

This clonotype was observed at least ten times. J is TRBJ2-7 and V is TRBV6-2 or TRBV6-3, with 10 nucleotides matching TRBD1. The CDR3 has 19 residues. The germline V gene encodes CDR1 MNHEY and CDR2 SVGEGT. Germline trimming cut 2 bases from V and 2 bases from J; bases unmatched to any gene: 15. The DNA for the CDR3 is TGTGCCAGCAGTTACACGATAAACCTGGACAGGGGGAAGGCCTACGAGCAGTACTTC. Its translation is CASSYTINLDRGKAYEQYF.

This clonotype was recorded many times. The chain links TRBV4-3 to TRBJ2-2; 9 nucleotides agree with TRBD1. V lost 2 bases and J lost 7; bases outside the gene matches: 5. The CDR3 extends over 15 amino acids. Germline assignment: CDR1 LGHNA and CDR2 YSLEER. The CDR3 nucleotides read TGCGCCAGCAGCCAAACGGGACAGGGAGGCGGGGAGCTGTTTTTT. Its protein product is CASSQTGQGGGELFF.

The J gene is TRBJ1-5, the V gene TRBV6-2 or TRBV6-3, with D hard to call. This CDR3 comprises 13 residues. Looked up from germline, CDR1 is MNHEY and CDR2 is SVGEGT. Trimming removed 6 bases from V and 4 bases from J, with 10 bases in between. CDR3 sequence: CASRTDGNQPQHF. Here the CDR3 DNA reads TGTGCCAGCAGGACGGACGGGAATCAGCCCCAGCATTTT.

This clonotype was seen only a few times. The rearrangement links TRBV12-5 to TRBJ2-1; D is possibly TRBD1 or TRBD2 (7 bases each). V lost 6 bases, J lost 8 bases, and 17 bases lay in between. Germline V gene lookup returns CDR1 LGHNT and CDR2 FRNRAP. This CDR3 region has 14 residues. Here the CDR3 reads CASGPGGGGDEQFF. In nucleotides, the CDR3 is TGTGCTAGTGGGCCGGGGGGAGGGGGCGATGAGCAGTTCTTC.

This chain links TRBV12-3 or TRBV12-4 with TRBJ1-4; D call uncertain. V was cut by 1 base and J by 7 bases, with 13 bases left in between. CDR3 length: 15 amino acids. For the CDR3, the DNA is TGTGCCAGCAGTTTAGTGGGTCGGGGTATTGAAAAACTGTTTTTT. The encoded protein is CASSLVGRGIEKLFF.

This clonotype was seen many times. The chain recombines TRBV12-3 or TRBV12-4 with TRBJ1-5; D might be TRBD1 (6 bases). V was cut by 8 bases and J by 0 bases, with 20 bases left in between. The CDR3 is 17 residues long. CDR3 in amino acids: CASAPRGGGSSNQPQHF. Written as DNA, the CDR3 is TGTGCCAGCGCCCCACGGGGGGGCGGGAGTAGCAATCAGCCCCAGCATTTT.

The rearrangement uses TRBV6-1 and TRBJ2-2; D ambiguous. Germline V CDR1 and CDR2: MNHNS, SASEGT. This CDR3 contains 17 residues. V was shortened by 6 bases and J by 6 bases, with 23 bases between the two germline ends. CDR3 loop: CASSPPWPVGGAGELFF. CDR3 DNA sequence: TGTGCCAGCAGCCCACCTTGGCCAGTGGGTGGGGCCGGGGAGCTGTTTTTT.

The J gene is TRBJ2-1, the V gene TRBV15; TRBD2 matches at 10 bases. Germline CDR1 reads LNHNV; CDR2 reads YYDKDF (reference sequence). This CDR3 region has 16 residues. Losses at the gene ends were 0 bases for V and 6 bases for J; bases not matched to a gene: 5. CDR3 amino acids: CATSRDGTSAFNEQFF. The CDR3 DNA reads as TGTGCCACCAGCAGAGATGGGACTAGCGCCTTCAATGAGCAGTTCTTC.

In DNA, the CDR3 is TGCAGTGCTGGGAGACAGTTACTTTCCTCCTACAATGAGCAGTTCTTC. Translation gives CSAGRQLLSSYNEQFF. The chain links TRBV20-1 to TRBJ2-1, with D perhaps matching TRBD1 or TRBD2 (5 bases each). V shed 5 bases and J shed 0 bases, with 17 bases lying between them. Germline values: CDR1 DFQATT, CDR2 SNEGSKA (reference sequence). This CDR3 has 16 amino acids.

This clonotype was seen a few times. V is TRBV4-2 and J is TRBJ2-1; 10 nucleotides match TRBD1. Germline V gene lookup returns CDR1 LGHNA and CDR2 YNFKEQ. The V gene end was trimmed by 0 bases and the J gene end by 6 bases; junction bases not matched to a gene: 5. This CDR3 is 16 amino acids long. Here the CDR3 reads CASSQETGQGFNEQFF. The DNA of the CDR3 is TGTGCCAGCAGCCAAGAAACGGGACAGGGGTTCAATGAGCAGTTCTTC.

The genes are TRBV2 and TRBJ1-2; possibly TRBD1 for D (6 bases). Germline V gene lookup returns CDR1 SNHLY and CDR2 FYNNEI. The CDR3 covers 15 residues. The V and J ends lost 6 bases and 3 bases respectively, with 17 bases between them. The CDR3 spells CASSRGHRHYYGYTF. For the CDR3, the DNA is TGTGCCAGCAGCCGGGGACACCGACATTACTATGGCTACACCTTC.

The V gene is TRBV2, the J gene TRBJ1-2; a weak D match, TRBD1 (5 bases). V lost 2 bases, J lost 4 bases, and 8 bases lay in between. CDR1 and CDR2 (germline): SNHLY, FYNNEI. The CDR3 is 13 amino acids. The CDR3: CASSEYRTYGYTF. The CDR3 DNA reads TGTGCCAGCAGTGAATACAGGACCTATGGCTACACCTTC.

The rearrangement uses TRBV28 and TRBJ1-4, with D tentatively TRBD1 (6 bases). Trimming cost V 2 bases and J 7 bases, with 14 bases left between them. Germline lookup yields CDR1 MDHEN and CDR2 SYDVKM. The CDR3 runs 15 residues. The CDR3 bases are TGTGCCAGCAGTTTACCCCACACGGGGGCTGAAAAACTGTTTTTT. Its translation: CASSLPHTGAEKLFF.

The chain has TRBV20-1 and TRBJ2-7; D remains unclear. Germline V lookup: CDR1 DFQATT, CDR2 SNEGSKA (reference sequence). The CDR3 runs 13 residues. Trimming took off 3 bases at V and 3 bases at J, with 12 bases between the two ends. CDR3: CSARLWQDYEQYF. CDR3 in DNA: TGCAGTGCTAGGTTATGGCAGGACTACGAGCAGTACTTC.

The rearrangement joins TRBV12-3 or TRBV12-4 to TRBJ1-2; D may be TRBD1 (5 bases). With 3 bases removed from V and 6 bases from J, the gap between germline ends came to 14 bases. This CDR3 has 14 residues. CDR3 sequence: CASSFGAGGDGYTF. DNA of the CDR3: TGTGCCAGCAGTTTTGGGGCAGGAGGGGATGGCTACACCTTC.

The genes are TRBV2 and TRBJ1-5; 11 positions match TRBD1. The length of the CDR3 is 13 residues. Looked up from germline, CDR1 is SNHLY and CDR2 is FYNNEI. Trimming at V came to 3 bases and at J to 9 bases, leaving 1 base not matched to a gene. The CDR3 DNA reads as TGTGCCAGCAGTGATGGGACAGGGGGGCCCCAGCATTTT. Translation: CASSDGTGGPQHF. Full variable domain (rest looked up from reference TRBV2 and TRBJ1-5): EPEVTQTPSHQVTQMGQEVILRCVPISNHLYFYWYRQILGQKVEFLVSFYNNEISEKSEIFDDQFSVERPDGSNFTLKIRSTKLEDSAMYFCASSDGTGGPQHFGDGTRLSIL.

The chain is built from TRBV20-1 and TRBJ2-1; 11 nucleotides agree with TRBD2. V lost 1 base to trimming and J lost 0 bases; unmatched junction nucleotides: 17. This CDR3 is 21 amino acids long. The V gene's germline CDR1 is DFQATT and CDR2 SNEGSKA (reference sequence). CDR3 bases: TGCAGTGCTAGAGTAGTAGGAGGGACTAGCGGACATAAGAGCTCCTACAATGAGCAGTTCTTC. Translating it yields CSARVVGGTSGHKSSYNEQFF.

The chain is built from TRBV18 and TRBJ1-1; 7 bases map to TRBD1. This CDR3 is 15 amino acids long. In germline, CDR1 is KGHSH, CDR2 LQKENI. Trimming removed 2 bases from V and 1 base from J; junction bases left unmatched: 4. CDR3: CASSPIPGGNTEAFF. The DNA for the CDR3 is TGTGCCAGCTCACCAATCCCAGGGGGGAACACTGAAGCTTTCTTT.

This rearrangement joins TRBV20-1 to TRBJ2-3; D is possibly TRBD1 (5 bases). The V and J ends lost 6 bases and 6 bases respectively, with 16 bases between them. The CDR3 contains 13 residues. The germline gives CDR1 DFQATT, CDR2 SNEGSKA (reference sequence). The chain's CDR3 is CSAARGAHDTQYF. In DNA form, the CDR3 reads TGCAGTGCCGCTAGGGGTGCACATGATACGCAGTATTTT.

This clonotype was counted ten times or more. The chain is built from TRBV5-1 and TRBJ2-3; D unresolved. V was clipped by 0 bases and J by 2 bases, with 13 bases between them. The germline gives CDR1 SGHRS, CDR2 YFSETQ. CDR3 length: 16 amino acids. CDR3 coding DNA: TGCGCCAGCAGCTTGGTTTCCGGATCTGTCACAGATACGCAGTATTTT. This encodes CASSLVSGSVTDTQYF.

The sample holds many counts of this clonotype. J is TRBJ1-1 and V is TRBV20-1; D not certain. Trimming stripped 0 bases from V and 4 bases from J, with 6 bases between. This CDR3 comprises 12 residues. CDR1 and CDR2 (germline): DFQATT, SNEGSKA (reference sequence). CDR3 protein: CSAREGSTEAFF. DNA for the CDR3: TGCAGTGCTAGAGAGGGAAGCACTGAAGCTTTCTTT.

The table lists this clonotype with a few counts. The genes are TRBV4-2 and TRBJ2-7; 7 nucleotides agree with TRBD2. V was clipped by 1 base and J by 2 bases; unmatched bases: 5. Looked up from germline, CDR1 is LGHNA and CDR2 is YNFKEQ. The CDR3 spans 15 residues. The CDR3 region has the DNA TGTGCCAGCAGCCAAGGAAGAGCGGGGACCTACGAGCAGTACTTC. Residues: CASSQGRAGTYEQYF.

This clonotype has a handful of counts. The rearrangement uses TRBV28 and TRBJ2-2; TRBD2 might be the D (6 bases). V lost 6 bases, J lost 7 bases, and 18 bases lay in between. Per the germline V gene, CDR1 is MDHEN and CDR2 is SYDVKM. This CDR3 is built from 15 residues. CDR3 residues: CASSSGSGVFGELFF. CDR3 nucleotides: TGTGCCAGCAGCTCCGGATCGGGGGTTTTCGGGGAGCTGTTTTTT.

Many counts were recorded for this clonotype. The chain links TRBV4-1 to TRBJ1-2; D is ambiguous. V was cut by 5 bases and J by 0 bases, with 7 bases left in between. Germline V gene sequence: CDR1 MGHRA, CDR2 YSYEKL. The CDR3 has 13 residues. The CDR3 DNA reads TGCGCCAGCAGCGATGAGGCTAACTATGGCTACACCTTC. This encodes CASSDEANYGYTF.

This clonotype was counted only a few times. J is TRBJ2-5 and V is TRBV7-2; no reliable D call. The CDR3 is 12 amino acids. The V gene's germline CDR1 is SGHTA and CDR2 FQGNSA. V was shortened by 8 bases and J by 7 bases, with 14 bases between the two germline ends. The CDR3 is CASSRDTTTQYF. CDR3 coding DNA: TGTGCCAGCTCCCGCGACACCACGACCCAGTACTTC.

This clonotype was counted between two and nine times. The chain carries TRBV7-2 and TRBJ1-1; D possibly corresponds to TRBD1 (6 bases). Germline V gene sequence: CDR1 SGHTA, CDR2 FQGNSA. Trimming left V 5 bases short and J 10 bases short, with 17 bases between. The CDR3 loop spans 13 amino acids. CDR3 region: CASSPGGRGRAFF. The CDR3 DNA follows: TGTGCCAGCAGCCCGGGGGGCAGGGGCCGAGCTTTCTTT.

This chain uses TRBV28 with TRBJ2-5; 7 bases map to TRBD1. Per the germline V gene, CDR1 is MDHEN and CDR2 is SYDVKM. The CDR3 has 16 amino acids. V shed 3 bases and J 2 bases; nucleotides not matched to a gene: 9. The CDR3 nucleotides read TGTGCCAGCAGTTTTAGTCCGGGACAGCTACAAGAGACCCAGTACTTC. Amino acids: CASSFSPGQLQETQYF.

The genes are TRBV6-2 or TRBV6-3 and TRBJ1-1; D not resolved. Trimming took off 8 bases at V and 11 bases at J, with 15 bases between the two ends. CDR1 is MNHEY, CDR2 SVGEGT, per germline. This CDR3 region has 11 residues. The CDR3 here is CASRNLGGAFF. The CDR3 DNA reads as TGTGCCAGCCGAAACCTAGGCGGCGCTTTCTTT.

This clonotype was seen repeatedly, ten times or more. The chain couples TRBV5-6 to TRBJ1-1; D perhaps matches TRBD1 (6 bases). Germline CDR1 and CDR2: SGHDT and YYEEEE. The V end was cut by 5 bases, the J end by 4 bases, with 15 bases between. The CDR3 consists of 14 residues. The DNA of the CDR3 is TGTGCCAGCAGGCCACAGGGAAGGTTCACTGAAGCTTTCTTT. Its protein product is CASRPQGRFTEAFF. The full variable domain, with the rest looked up from reference TRBV5-6 and TRBJ1-1, is DAGVTQSPTHLIKTRGQQVTLRCSPKSGHDTVSWYQQALGQGPQFIFQYYEEEERQRGNFPDRFSGHQFPNYSSELNVNALLLGDSALYLCASRPQGRFTEAFFGQGTRLTVV.

This clonotype was counted many times. DNA for the CDR3: TGCGCCAGCAGCGTGACTGGGTACAATGAGCAGTTCTTC. Protein: CASSVTGYNEQFF. V is TRBV5-1 and J is TRBJ2-1; D is undetermined. The CDR3 covers 13 residues. CDR1 and CDR2 (germline): SGHRS, YFSETQ. Between the trimmed V and J ends, which lost 4 bases and 4 bases, there was a span of 9 bases. Complete variable domain (other parts from reference TRBV5-1 and TRBJ2-1): KAGVTQTPRYLIKTRGQQVTLSCSPISGHRSVSWYQQTPGQGLQFLFEYFSETQRNKGNFPGRFSGRQFSNSRSEMNVSTLELGDSALYLCASSVTGYNEQFFGPGTRLTVL.

Comments on this clonotype: Relative to the germline gene, one junction end is altered; a read error may explain this. The J gene is TRBJ2-1, the V gene TRBV5-6, with D perhaps matching TRBD2 (6 bases). This CDR3 is built from 15 residues. Germline CDR1 SGHDT, CDR2 YYEEEE. For the CDR3, the DNA is TGTGCCATCAGCCCCGGGCTAGCGAAACCCAATGAGCAGTTCTTC. Translating it yields CAISPGLAKPNEQFF.